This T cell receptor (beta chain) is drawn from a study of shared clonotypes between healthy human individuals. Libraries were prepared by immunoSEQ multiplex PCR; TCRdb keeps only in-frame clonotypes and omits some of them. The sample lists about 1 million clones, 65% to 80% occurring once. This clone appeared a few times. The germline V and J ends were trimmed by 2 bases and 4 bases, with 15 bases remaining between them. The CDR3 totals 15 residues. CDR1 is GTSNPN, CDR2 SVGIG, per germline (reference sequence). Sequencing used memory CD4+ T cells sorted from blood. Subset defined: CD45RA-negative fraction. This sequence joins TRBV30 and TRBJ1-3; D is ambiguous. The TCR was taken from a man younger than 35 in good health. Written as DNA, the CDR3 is TGTGCCTGGAGTTCTCGATTGCTGCTCGGAAACACCATATATTTT. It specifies CAWSSRLLLGNTIYF. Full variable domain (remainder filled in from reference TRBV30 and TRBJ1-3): SQTIHQWPATLVQPVGSPLSLECTVEGTSNPNLYWYRQAAGRGLQLLFYSVGIGQISSEVPQNLSASRPQDRQFILSSKKLLLSDSGFYLCAWSSRLLLGNTIYFGEGSWLTVV.